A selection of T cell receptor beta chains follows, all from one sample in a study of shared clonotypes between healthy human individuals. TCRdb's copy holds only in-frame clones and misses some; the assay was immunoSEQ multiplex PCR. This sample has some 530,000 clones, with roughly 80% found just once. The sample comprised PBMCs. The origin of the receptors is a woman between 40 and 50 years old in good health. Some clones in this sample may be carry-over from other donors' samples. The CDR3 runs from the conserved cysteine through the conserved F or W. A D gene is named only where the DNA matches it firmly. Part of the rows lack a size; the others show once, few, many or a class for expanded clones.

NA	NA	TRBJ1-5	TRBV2	TGTGCCAGCAGTCGACGGGACGGAGGGAATCAGCCCCAGCATTTT	CASSRRDGGNQPQHF
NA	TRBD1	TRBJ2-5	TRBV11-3	TGTGCCAGCAGCACCACAGGGGTGGGGCCTCAAGAGACCCAGTACTTC	CASSTTGVGPQETQYF
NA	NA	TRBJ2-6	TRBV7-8	TGTGCCAGCAGCTTAGGGGCAGGTTACTCTGGGGCCAACGTCCTGACTTTC	CASSLGAGYSGANVLTF
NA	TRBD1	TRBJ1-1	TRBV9	TGTGCCAGCAGCAAGCGGGACAGGGGGCCGGTGGACACTGAAGCTTTCTTT	CASSKRDRGPVDTEAFF
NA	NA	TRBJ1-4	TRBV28	TGTGCCAGCAGCAGCACAGGGCTTACTTTAACTAATGAAAAACTGTTTTTT	CASSSTGLTLTNEKLFF
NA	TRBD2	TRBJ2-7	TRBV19	TGTGCCAGTAGTAAACTAGCGGGCGTTCACGAGCAGTACTTC	CASSKLAGVHEQYF
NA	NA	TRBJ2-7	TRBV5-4	TGTGCCAGCAGCTTAGGGACGGGGGATTGGTACGAGCAGTACTTC	CASSLGTGDWYEQYF
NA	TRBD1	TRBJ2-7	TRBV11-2	TGTGCCAGCAGCTTAGGATACACTTGGGGACAGGCCTACGAGCAGTACTTC	CASSLGYTWGQAYEQYF
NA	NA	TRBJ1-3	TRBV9	TGTGCCAGCAGCGGAAACTCTGGAAACACCATATATTTT	CASSGNSGNTIYF
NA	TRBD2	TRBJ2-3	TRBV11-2	TGTGCCAGCAGCGCGACTAGCGGGTCAGATACGCAGTATTTT	CASSATSGSDTQYF
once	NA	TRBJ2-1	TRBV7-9	TGTGCCAGCAGCTTAGACCCCAGGGAGCAGTTCTTC	CASSLDPREQFF
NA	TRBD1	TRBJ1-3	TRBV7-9	TGTGCCAGCAGCTCCGACAGGGAAGGAAACACCATATATTTT	CASSSDREGNTIYF
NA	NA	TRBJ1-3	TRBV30	TGTGCCTGGAGTGTAGCTGGCTACCCTGGAAACACCATATATTTT	CAWSVAGYPGNTIYF
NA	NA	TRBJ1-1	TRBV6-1	TGTGCCAGCACCGTCGGGACCGCAGCTCTTACTGAAGCTTTCTTT	CASTVGTAALTEAFF
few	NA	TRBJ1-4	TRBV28	TGTGCCAGCAGTGAATCAGGACGGAATAATGAAAAACTGTTTTTT	CASSESGRNNEKLFF
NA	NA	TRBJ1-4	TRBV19	TGTGCCAGCCTACGCCCAAATGAAAAACTGTTTTTT	CASLRPNEKLFF
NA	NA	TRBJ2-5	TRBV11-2	TGTGCCAGCAGCTTAGAGTGGGGGAGGGAGACCCAGTACTTC	CASSLEWGRETQYF
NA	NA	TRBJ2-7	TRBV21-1	TGTGCCAGCAGCAAATATGGGGCAGGACAGTACGAGCAGTACTTC	CASSKYGAGQYEQYF
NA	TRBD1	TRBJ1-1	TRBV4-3	TGCGCCAGCAGCGCGCACAGGGGTGGGAACACTGAAGCTTTCTTT	CASSAHRGGNTEAFF
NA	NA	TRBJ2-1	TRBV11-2	TGTGCCAGCATGCGGAGGGGGTTCAATGAGCAGTTCTTC	CASMRRGFNEQFF
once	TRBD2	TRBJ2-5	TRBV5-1	TGCGCCAGCAGCTTGGAACTAGCGGGAGGGGCGGCGGAGACCCAGTACTTC	CASSLELAGGAAETQYF
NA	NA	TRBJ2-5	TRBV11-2	TGTGCCAGCAGCTTATTGCCGGGGCAAGAGACCCAGTACTTC	CASSLLPGQETQYF
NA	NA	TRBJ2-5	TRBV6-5	TGTGCCAGCAGCCGCCTGGAGCGGTCGGCGACCCAGTACTTC	CASSRLERSATQYF
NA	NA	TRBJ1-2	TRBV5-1	TGCGCCAGCAGCCCCAACAGGGTTACTAACTATGGCTACACCTTC	CASSPNRVTNYGYTF
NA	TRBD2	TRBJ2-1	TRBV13	TGTGCCAGCAGCAGCCCACTAGCGGGAGAATACAATGAGCAGTTCTTC	CASSSPLAGEYNEQFF
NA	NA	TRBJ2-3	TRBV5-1	TGCGCCAGCATCGATGCACAGGTTTCAGATACGCAGTATTTT	CASIDAQVSDTQYF
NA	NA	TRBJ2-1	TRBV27	TGTGCCAGCACCACGACTAGATCAAGTGAGCAGTTCTTC	CASTTTRSSEQFF
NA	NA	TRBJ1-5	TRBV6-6	TGTGCCAGCAGTTACTCTCTAGAATCTAGCAATCAGCCCCAGCATTTT	CASSYSLESSNQPQHF
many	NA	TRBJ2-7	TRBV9	TGTGCCAGCAGCGTAGGGAGTGGATCGAGCGGGTACGAGCAGTACTTC	CASSVGSGSSGYEQYF
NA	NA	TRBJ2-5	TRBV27	TGTGCCAGCAGTTCGCATAGGGAGGCTCAAGAGACCCAGTACTTC	CASSSHREAQETQYF
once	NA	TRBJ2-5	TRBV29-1	TGCAGCGTTGAAGGCATTAGGGGCCCAGAGACCCAGTACTTC	CSVEGIRGPETQYF
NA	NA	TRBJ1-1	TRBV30	TGTGCCTGGAGTCGAGTCGACTGGGGGGACACTGAAGCTTTCTTT	CAWSRVDWGDTEAFF
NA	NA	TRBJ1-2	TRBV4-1	TGCGCCAGCAGCCCGCGACCGCTAAGTGGCTACACCTTC	CASSPRPLSGYTF
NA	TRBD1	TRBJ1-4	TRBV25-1	TGTGCCAGCAGGAAACGGACAGGGGCAGGGGAAAAACTGTTTTTT	CASRKRTGAGEKLFF
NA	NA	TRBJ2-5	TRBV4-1	TGCGCCAGCAGCCGCAATAAGATCCAAGAGACCCAGTACTTC	CASSRNKIQETQYF
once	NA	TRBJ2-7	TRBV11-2	TGTGCCAGCAGCCATTGGGGGCGGGAGCAGTACTTC	CASSHWGREQYF
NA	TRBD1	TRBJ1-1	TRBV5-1	TGCGCCAGCAGCGAGGGACAGGCCGATAACACTGAAGCTTTCTTT	CASSEGQADNTEAFF
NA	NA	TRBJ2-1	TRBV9	TGTGCCAGCAGCCCCCGACCTTACAATGAGCAGTTCTTC	CASSPRPYNEQFF
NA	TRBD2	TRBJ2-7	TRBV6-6	TGTGCCAGCCTGGGACTATCCGACTCCTACGAGCAGTACTTC	CASLGLSDSYEQYF
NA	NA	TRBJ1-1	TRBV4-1	TGCGCCAGCAGCCAGCCGGGACGGACGAACACTGAAGCTTTCTTT	CASSQPGRTNTEAFF
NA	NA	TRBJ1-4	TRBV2	TGTGCCAGCAGTGACCCCAGGAATAATGAAAAACTGTTTTTT	CASSDPRNNEKLFF
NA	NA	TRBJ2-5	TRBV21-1	TGTGCCAGCAGCAAACACGGACGGAGTGAAGAGACCCAGTACTTC	CASSKHGRSEETQYF
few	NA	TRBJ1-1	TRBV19	TGTGCCAGTAGGAAACAGAGGAACACTGAAGCTTTCTTT	CASRKQRNTEAFF
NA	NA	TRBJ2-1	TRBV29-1	TGCAGCGTCGAAAATCTCTGGGGCCCGAGGGGCTCAAATGAGCAGTTCTTC	CSVENLWGPRGSNEQFF
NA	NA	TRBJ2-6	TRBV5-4	TGTGCCAGCAGCTTTCCCGGGTTAGTGGCGGGGGCCAACGTCCTGACTTTC	CASSFPGLVAGANVLTF
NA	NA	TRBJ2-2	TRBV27	TGTGCCAGCAGTTTTCGCAGGGCTCTAAGCACCGGGGAGCTGTTTTTT	CASSFRRALSTGELFF
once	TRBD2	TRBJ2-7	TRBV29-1	TGCAGCGCCCGGGGGGGAGAGTCGTACGAGCAGTACTTC	CSARGGESYEQYF
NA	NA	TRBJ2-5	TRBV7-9	TGTGCCAGCAGCCCTACTAGGGGGGAGACCCAGTACTTC	CASSPTRGETQYF
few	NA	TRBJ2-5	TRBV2	TGTGCCAGCAGTGGTAATGGCCAAGAGACCCAGTACTTC	CASSGNGQETQYF